This T cell receptor (beta chain) is drawn from a study of blood T cell repertoires in COVID-19. The overall study: Spain, Italy and the United States supplied samples that represented acute and convalescent COVID-19. T cells, B-cell-depleted T cells, or PBMCs provided the cDNA or gDNA that served as material.

The CDR3 loop spans 15 amino acids. Germline CDR1 MNHEY, CDR2 SVGAGI. V dropped 6 bases and J dropped 7; count of bases not matched to a gene: 10. As processed by the authors: Reference gene primer amplification gave nucleated cell count estimates. The table came from immunoSEQ multiplex PCR; TCRdb's copy has only in-frame clones and leaves some out. The DNA was the basis for D and trimming; V, J and clone size are from that table. Of under 60,000 clones detected, 91% appear once; the ten largest clones hold 5.5% to 6.5%. The sample was peripheral blood. J is TRBJ2-1 and V is TRBV6-5; 9 nucleotides align to TRBD1. The sequence came from a middle-aged man with active COVID-19. This chain's CDR3 is CASRDRGAGSNEQFF. CDR3 in DNA: TGTGCCAGCAGGGACAGGGGCGCGGGTAGTAATGAGCAGTTCTTC.